Listed below are T cell receptor beta chains from one sample, sequenced in a study of blood T cells in healthy people across ages. TCRdb re-called the 5' RACE reads through MiXCR, storing one row per CDR3 protein. This table has 1.5 million to 2 million distinct CDR3 sequences, 49% appearing once. Material: blood. Receptor source: a woman aged 40 to 50 in good health. Both conserved end residues are part of each CDR3. The order of the fields is D gene, V gene, CDR3 protein. The D gene is left open where the match is weak.

d_call: TRBD2; v_call: TRBV4-3; cdr3_aa: CASSQDRGTSGGARDTQYF
d_call: -; v_call: TRBV12-3/TRBV12-4; cdr3_aa: CASSSRNRGDEQYF
d_call: TRBD1; v_call: TRBV12-3/TRBV12-4; cdr3_aa: CASSLRDRGFGGYTF
d_call: TRBD1; v_call: TRBV6-6; cdr3_aa: CASRRQGASQPQHF
d_call: -; v_call: TRBV6-6; cdr3_aa: CASRWTDSFSYNSPLHF
d_call: -; v_call: TRBV4-1; cdr3_aa: CASSQDSRAYNEQFF
d_call: -; v_call: TRBV7-3; cdr3_aa: CASSSNVVASGTQYF
d_call: TRBD1; v_call: TRBV27; cdr3_aa: CASRGQRNIQYF
d_call: TRBD2; v_call: TRBV12-3/TRBV12-4; cdr3_aa: CASSFAGGAETQYF
d_call: TRBD1; v_call: TRBV13; cdr3_aa: CASSLGRGVGDRENDGYTF
d_call: -; v_call: TRBV27; cdr3_aa: CASSSSVSYEQYF
d_call: -; v_call: TRBV7-2; cdr3_aa: CASRQLAKNIQYF
d_call: -; v_call: TRBV20-1; cdr3_aa: CSARFTRGRSNIQYF
d_call: TRBD1; v_call: TRBV27; cdr3_aa: CASREIRQGRTEAFF
d_call: TRBD1; v_call: TRBV7-2; cdr3_aa: CASSIRTGDNEKLFF
d_call: -; v_call: TRBV7-2; cdr3_aa: CATGARINQPQHF
d_call: -; v_call: TRBV28; cdr3_aa: CAIPHHRYGYTF
d_call: -; v_call: TRBV7-2; cdr3_aa: CASRTKGESYNEQYF